This TCR beta chain appears in the sequencing data of a study of blood T cell repertoires in COVID-19. The data were produced by immunoSEQ multiplex PCR, yet TCRdb's version contains in-frame clones alone and is incomplete. The sample yields approximately 130,000 clones, around 86% seen once. Germline assignment: CDR1 LNHDA and CDR2 SQIVND (reference sequence). The CDR3 loop spans 13 amino acids. The specimen was PBMCs or T cells enriched from blood (not recorded which). The receptor was derived from a man aged 30 to 39 who had recovered from COVID-19. The chain uses TRBV19 and TRBJ1-2; TRBD1 matches at 7 bases. CDR3 sequence reads: CAIRGGNNYGYTF. CDR3 nucleotides: TGTGCTATCCGAGGGGGCAATAACTATGGCTACACCTTC.